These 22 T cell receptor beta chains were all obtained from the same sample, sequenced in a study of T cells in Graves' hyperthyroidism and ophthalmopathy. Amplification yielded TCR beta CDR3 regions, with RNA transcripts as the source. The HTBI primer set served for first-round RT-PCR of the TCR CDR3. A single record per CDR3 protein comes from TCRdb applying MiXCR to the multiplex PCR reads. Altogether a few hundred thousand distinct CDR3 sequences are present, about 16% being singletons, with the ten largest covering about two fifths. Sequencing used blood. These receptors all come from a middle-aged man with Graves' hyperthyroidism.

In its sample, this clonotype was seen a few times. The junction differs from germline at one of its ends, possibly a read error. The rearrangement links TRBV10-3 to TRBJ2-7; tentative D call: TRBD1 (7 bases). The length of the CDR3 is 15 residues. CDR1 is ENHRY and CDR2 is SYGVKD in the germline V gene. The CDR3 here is CAISGGRQGLKEQHF. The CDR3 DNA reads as TGTGCCATCAGTGGAGGGAGACAGGGACTGAAGGAGCAGCACTTC.

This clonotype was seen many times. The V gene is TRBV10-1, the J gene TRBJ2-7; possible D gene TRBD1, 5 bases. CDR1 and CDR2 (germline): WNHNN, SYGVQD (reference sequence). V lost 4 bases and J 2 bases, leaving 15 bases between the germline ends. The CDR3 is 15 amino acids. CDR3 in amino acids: CASSAGSESAYEQYF. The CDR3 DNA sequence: TGCGCCAGCAGTGCAGGGTCGGAGAGTGCCTACGAGCAGTACTTC.

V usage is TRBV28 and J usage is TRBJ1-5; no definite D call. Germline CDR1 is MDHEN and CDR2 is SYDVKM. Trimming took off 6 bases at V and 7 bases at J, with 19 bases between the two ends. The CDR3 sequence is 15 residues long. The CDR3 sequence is CASSMRLGGNQPQHF. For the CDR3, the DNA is TGTGCCAGCAGCATGAGACTGGGTGGAAACCAGCCCCAGCATTTT.

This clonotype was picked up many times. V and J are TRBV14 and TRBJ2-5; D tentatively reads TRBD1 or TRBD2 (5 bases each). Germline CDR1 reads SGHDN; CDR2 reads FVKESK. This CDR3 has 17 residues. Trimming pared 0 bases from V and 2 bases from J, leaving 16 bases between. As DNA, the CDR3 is TGTGCCAGCAGCCAAGATGAGGGGTGGGGAGCGCAAGAGACCCAGTACTTC. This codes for CASSQDEGWGAQETQYF.

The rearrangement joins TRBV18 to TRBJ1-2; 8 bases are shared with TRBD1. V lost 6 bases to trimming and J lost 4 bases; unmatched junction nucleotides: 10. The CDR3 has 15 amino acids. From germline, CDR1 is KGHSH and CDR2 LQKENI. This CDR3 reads CASSQTGTGTYGYTF. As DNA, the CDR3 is TGTGCCAGCTCGCAAACCGGGACAGGAACCTATGGCTACACCTTC.

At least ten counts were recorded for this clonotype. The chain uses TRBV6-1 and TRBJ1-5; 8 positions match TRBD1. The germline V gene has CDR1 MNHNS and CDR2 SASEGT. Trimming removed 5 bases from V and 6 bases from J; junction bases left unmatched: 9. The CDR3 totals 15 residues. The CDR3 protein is CASSPADRVGQPQHF. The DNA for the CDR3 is TGTGCCAGCAGTCCAGCGGACAGGGTGGGTCAGCCCCAGCATTTT.

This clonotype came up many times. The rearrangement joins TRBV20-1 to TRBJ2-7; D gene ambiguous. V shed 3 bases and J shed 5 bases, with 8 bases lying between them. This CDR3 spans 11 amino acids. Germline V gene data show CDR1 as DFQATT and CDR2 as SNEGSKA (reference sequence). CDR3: CSASGWDEQYF. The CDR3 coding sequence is TGCAGTGCTAGCGGTTGGGACGAGCAGTACTTC.

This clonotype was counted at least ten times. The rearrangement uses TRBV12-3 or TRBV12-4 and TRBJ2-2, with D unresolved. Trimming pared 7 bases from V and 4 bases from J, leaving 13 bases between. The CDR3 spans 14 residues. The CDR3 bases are TGTGCCAGCACCCAGAGAGGCCCCACCGGGGAGCTGTTTTTT. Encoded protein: CASTQRGPTGELFF.

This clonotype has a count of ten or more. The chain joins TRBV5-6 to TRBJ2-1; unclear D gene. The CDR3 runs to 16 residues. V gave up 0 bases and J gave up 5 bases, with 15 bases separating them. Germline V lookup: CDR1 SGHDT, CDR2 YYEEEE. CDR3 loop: CASSLVGPRPNNEQFF. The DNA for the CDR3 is TGTGCCAGCAGCTTGGTCGGGCCCCGACCCAACAATGAGCAGTTCTTC.

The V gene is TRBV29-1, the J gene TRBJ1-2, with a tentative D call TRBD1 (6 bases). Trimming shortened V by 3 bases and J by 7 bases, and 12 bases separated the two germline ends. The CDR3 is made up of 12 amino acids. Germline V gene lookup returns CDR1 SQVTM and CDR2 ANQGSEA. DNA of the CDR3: TGCAGCGTTGATCGGGGGCTACCTGGCTACACCTTC. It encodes CSVDRGLPGYTF.

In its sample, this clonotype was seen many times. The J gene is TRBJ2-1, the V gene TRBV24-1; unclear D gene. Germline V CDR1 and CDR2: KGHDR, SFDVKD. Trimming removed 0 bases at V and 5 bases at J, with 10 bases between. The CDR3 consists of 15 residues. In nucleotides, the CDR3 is TGTGCCACCAGTGATTTGGAGGTGATGGACAATGAGCAGTTCTTC. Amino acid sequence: CATSDLEVMDNEQFF.

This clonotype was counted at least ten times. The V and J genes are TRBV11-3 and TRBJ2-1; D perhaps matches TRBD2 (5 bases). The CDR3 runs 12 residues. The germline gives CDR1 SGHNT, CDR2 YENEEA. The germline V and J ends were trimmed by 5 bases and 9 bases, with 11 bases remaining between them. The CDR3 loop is CASSMTNGEQFF. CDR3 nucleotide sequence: TGTGCCAGCAGCATGACTAACGGTGAGCAGTTCTTC.

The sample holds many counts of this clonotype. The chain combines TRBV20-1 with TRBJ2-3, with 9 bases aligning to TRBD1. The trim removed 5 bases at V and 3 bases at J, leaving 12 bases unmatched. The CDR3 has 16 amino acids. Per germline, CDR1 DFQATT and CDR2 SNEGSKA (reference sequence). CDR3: CSAPKDWDRVTDTQYF. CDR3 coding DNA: TGCAGTGCTCCAAAGGACTGGGACAGGGTAACAGATACGCAGTATTTT.

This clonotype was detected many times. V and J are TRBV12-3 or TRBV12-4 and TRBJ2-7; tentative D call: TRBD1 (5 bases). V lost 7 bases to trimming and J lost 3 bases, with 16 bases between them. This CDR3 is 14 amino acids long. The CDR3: CASTRAGPSYEQYF. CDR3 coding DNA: TGTGCCAGCACCCGGGCAGGGCCGAGCTACGAGCAGTACTTC.

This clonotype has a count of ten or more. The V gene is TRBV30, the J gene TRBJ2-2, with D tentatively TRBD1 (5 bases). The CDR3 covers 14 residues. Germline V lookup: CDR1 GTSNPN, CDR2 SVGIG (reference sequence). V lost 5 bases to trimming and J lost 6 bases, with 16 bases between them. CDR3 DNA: TGTGCCTGGGCAGGGAAAGGCTGGGCCGGGGAGCTGTTTTTT. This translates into CAWAGKGWAGELFF.

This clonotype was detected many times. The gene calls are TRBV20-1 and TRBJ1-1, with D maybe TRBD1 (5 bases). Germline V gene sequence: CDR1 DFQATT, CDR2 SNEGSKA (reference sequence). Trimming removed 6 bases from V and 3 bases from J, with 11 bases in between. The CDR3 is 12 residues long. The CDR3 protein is CSARGGYTEAFF. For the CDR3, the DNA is TGCAGTGCCCGGGGCGGATACACTGAAGCTTTCTTT.

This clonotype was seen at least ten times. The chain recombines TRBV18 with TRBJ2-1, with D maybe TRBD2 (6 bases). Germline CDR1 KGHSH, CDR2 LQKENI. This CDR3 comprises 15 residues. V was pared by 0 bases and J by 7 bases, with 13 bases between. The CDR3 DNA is TGTGCCAGCTCACCACCGGGACTGATCACGAATGAGCAGTTCTTC. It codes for CASSPPGLITNEQFF.

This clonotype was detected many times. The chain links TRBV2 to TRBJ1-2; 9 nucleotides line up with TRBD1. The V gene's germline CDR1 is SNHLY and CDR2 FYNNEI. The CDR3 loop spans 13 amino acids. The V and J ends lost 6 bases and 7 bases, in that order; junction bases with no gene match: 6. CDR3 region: CASRRTGDLGYTF. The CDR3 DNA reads TGTGCCAGCAGGCGGACAGGGGACCTTGGCTACACCTTC.

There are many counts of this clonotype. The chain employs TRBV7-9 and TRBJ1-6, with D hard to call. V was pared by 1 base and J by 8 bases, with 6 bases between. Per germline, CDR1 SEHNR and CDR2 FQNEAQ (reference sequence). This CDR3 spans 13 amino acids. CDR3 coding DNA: TGTGCCAGCAGCTTAGATGGGGATTCACCCCTCCACTTT. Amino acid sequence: CASSLDGDSPLHF.

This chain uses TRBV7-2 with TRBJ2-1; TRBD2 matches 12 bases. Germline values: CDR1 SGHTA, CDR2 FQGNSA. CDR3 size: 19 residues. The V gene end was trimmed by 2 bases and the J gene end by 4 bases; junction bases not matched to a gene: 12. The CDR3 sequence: CASSLRPSGTSGPYNEQFF. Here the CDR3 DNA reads TGTGCCAGCAGCTTACGTCCTAGTGGGACTAGCGGGCCTTACAATGAGCAGTTCTTC. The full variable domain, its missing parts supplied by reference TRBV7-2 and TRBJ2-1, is GAGVSQSPSNKVTEKGKDVELRCDPISGHTALYWYRQSLGQGLEFLIYFQGNSAPDKSGLPSDRFSAERTGGSVSTLTIQRTQQEDSAVYLCASSLRPSGTSGPYNEQFFGPGTRLTVL.

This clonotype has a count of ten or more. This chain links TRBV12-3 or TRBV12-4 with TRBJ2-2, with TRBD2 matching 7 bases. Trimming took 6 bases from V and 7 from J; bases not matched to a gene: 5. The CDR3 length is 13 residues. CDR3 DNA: TGTGCCAGCAGCCTAGCGGTGATCGGGGAGCTGTTTTTT. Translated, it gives CASSLAVIGELFF.

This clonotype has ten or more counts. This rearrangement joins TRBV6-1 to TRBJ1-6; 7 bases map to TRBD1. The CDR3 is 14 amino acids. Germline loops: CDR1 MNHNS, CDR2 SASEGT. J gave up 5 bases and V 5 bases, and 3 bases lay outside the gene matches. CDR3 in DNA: TGTGCCAGCAGTATAGGGGGCAATAATTCACCCCTCCACTTT. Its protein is CASSIGGNNSPLHF.